Following are 27 T cell receptor beta chains from one sample sequenced in a study of graft-versus-host responses after intestinal transplantation. Profiling relied on immunoSEQ multiplex PCR, and the TCRdb table lists in-frame clones only, not all of them. The table has about 60,000 clones, about 89% seen once. Grafts had their tissue processed, releasing intraepithelial and lamina propria lymphocytes. The source was ileum tissue, collected approximately 370 days after transplant. The origin of the receptors is a human patient who received an intestinal transplant, so some T cells may come from the graft donor.

This sequence joins TRBV19 and TRBJ2-3; D possibly corresponds to TRBD1 (6 bases). This CDR3 comprises 17 residues. Trimming stripped 5 bases from V and 0 bases from J, with 18 bases between. Germline V gene lookup returns CDR1 LNHDA and CDR2 SQIVND (reference sequence). The CDR3: CASSGLDSPSSTDTQYF. Written as DNA, the CDR3 is TGTGCCAGTAGTGGGTTGGACAGCCCTTCTAGCACAGATACGCAGTATTTT.

Concerning this clone itself: The CDR3 end shows no conserved phenylalanine or tryptophan, and so a read error is likely. Because the CDR3's place on the DNA is in doubt, the DNA is left out and the CDR3 is given as listed by TCRdb. This chain uses TRBV10-1 with TRBJ2-7. Inclusive of both ends, the CDR3 amounts to 10 amino acids. Germline values: CDR1 WNHNN, CDR2 SYGVQD (reference sequence). The CDR3: CASSEELRDG.

The V call is TRBV2, the J call TRBJ2-7; D unresolved. CDR3 length: 14 amino acids. The V and J ends lost 3 bases and 1 base respectively, with 10 bases between them. Germline V gene data show CDR1 as SNHLY and CDR2 as FYNNEI. Here the CDR3 DNA reads TGTGCCAGCAGTGAGACGGCACAGTCCTACGAGCAGTACTTC. Protein product: CASSETAQSYEQYF.

This chain connects TRBV7-3 to TRBJ2-1; TRBD1 matches 8 bases. The germline V gene has CDR1 SGHTA and CDR2 FQGTGA. CDR3 length: 16 residues. J was trimmed by 1 base and V by 5 bases; bases with no gene match: 7. DNA of the CDR3: TGTGCCAGCAGCAAAACAGGGGGTCTATCCTACAATGAGCAGTTCTTC. Translation gives CASSKTGGLSYNEQFF. Complete variable domain (other parts from reference TRBV7-3 and TRBJ2-1): GAGVSQTPSNKVTEKGKYVELRCDPISGHTALYWYRQSLGQGPEFLIYFQGTGAADDSGLPNDRFFAVRPEGSVSTLKIQRTERGDSAVYLCASSKTGGLSYNEQFFGPGTRLTVL.

The genes are TRBV11-3 and TRBJ1-2; D may be TRBD1 (5 bases). Germline V gene sequence: CDR1 SGHNT, CDR2 YENEEA. The CDR3 is 17 residues long. Trimming removed 2 bases from V and 4 bases from J, with 20 bases in between. CDR3 region: CASSLMGGLSGAYGYTF. CDR3 nucleotide sequence: TGTGCCAGCAGCTTAATGGGGGGGTTGAGTGGCGCCTATGGCTACACCTTC.

This clone was observed a single time. The V call is TRBV5-4, the J call TRBJ2-1, with 8 bases aligning to TRBD2. The germline gives CDR1 SGHNT, CDR2 YYREEE (reference sequence). V trimming: 3 bases; J trimming: 10 bases; junction bases outside the gene matches: 6. This CDR3 comprises 13 residues. This chain's CDR3 is CASSYSGGGEQFF. The CDR3, as DNA: TGTGCCAGCAGCTACAGCGGGGGTGGAGAGCAGTTCTTC.

The gene calls are TRBV13 and TRBJ1-6, with D unclear. Germline CDR1 PRHDT, CDR2 FYEKMQ (reference sequence). The V end was cut by 5 bases, the J end by 6 bases, with 5 bases between. The CDR3 consists of 12 residues. This CDR3 reads CASSNSNSPLHF. CDR3 nucleotide sequence: TGTGCCAGCAGCAACTCTAATTCACCCCTCCACTTT. The variable domain in full, with the rest retrieved from reference TRBV13 and TRBJ1-6, is AAGVIQSPRHLIKEKRETATLKCYPIPRHDTVYWYQQGPGQDPQFLISFYEKMQSDKGSIPDRFSAQQFSDYHSELNMSSLELGDSALYFCASSNSNSPLHFGNGTRLTVT.

J is TRBJ1-3 and V is TRBV5-1; 11 nucleotides agree with TRBD1. Looked up from germline, CDR1 is SGHRS and CDR2 is YFSETQ. J gave up 6 bases and V 5 bases, and 4 bases lay outside the gene matches. This CDR3 spans 14 amino acids. CDR3 amino acids: CASSHGQGANTIYF. The CDR3 nucleotides read TGCGCCAGCAGTCACGGACAGGGGGCAAACACCATATATTTT.

The chain carries TRBV4-1 and TRBJ1-1; D gene uncertain. The CDR3 is made up of 13 amino acids. V was pared by 2 bases and J by 8 bases, with 12 bases between. The V gene's germline CDR1 is MGHRA and CDR2 YSYEKL. The CDR3 is CASSQRPRGEAFF. In nucleotides, the CDR3 is TGCGCCAGCAGCCAACGGCCCCGGGGAGAAGCTTTCTTT.

This rearrangement joins TRBV4-2 to TRBJ2-1, with TRBD2 as a possible D gene (5 bases). Germline assignment: CDR1 LGHNA and CDR2 YNFKEQ. V was cut by 0 bases and J by 5 bases, with 14 bases left in between. The CDR3 is made up of 16 amino acids. As DNA, the CDR3 is TGTGCCAGCAGCCAAGATAGCGCAATACCGAACAATGAGCAGTTCTTC. Translated, it gives CASSQDSAIPNNEQFF.

This chain connects TRBV4-1 to TRBJ1-2, with a possible D match to TRBD1 (6 bases). The CDR3 covers 13 residues. V was shortened by 0 bases and J by 8 bases, with 10 bases between the two germline ends. CDR1 MGHRA and CDR2 YSYEKL come from the germline V gene. The DNA for the CDR3 is TGCGCCAGCAGCCAAGAAAAGGGGGGAGGCTACACCTTC. Translating it yields CASSQEKGGGYTF.

The chain has TRBV5-4 and TRBJ1-5; D is possibly TRBD1 (5 bases). CDR1 SGHNT and CDR2 YYREEE come from the germline V gene (reference sequence). V lost 4 bases and J lost 1, with 6 bases in between. The CDR3 spans 13 residues. CDR3 DNA sequence: TGTGCCAGCAGCCGGGACAGCAATCAGCCCCAGCATTTT. Its translation: CASSRDSNQPQHF.

CDR3 nucleotide sequence: TGTGCCAGCAGTGAAGAATATGGGTTCGGTGAGCAGTTCTTC. This sequence encodes CASSEEYGFGEQFF. V and J are TRBV2 and TRBJ2-1, with unresolved D. Between the trimmed V and J ends, which lost 1 base and 9 bases, there was a span of 13 bases. Germline V gives CDR1 SNHLY, CDR2 FYNNEI. The CDR3 has 14 amino acids. The full variable domain, completed using reference TRBV2 and TRBJ2-1, is EPEVTQTPSHQVTQMGQEVILRCVPISNHLYFYWYRQILGQKVEFLVSFYNNEISEKSEIFDDQFSVERPDGSNFTLKIRSTKLEDSAMYFCASSEEYGFGEQFFGPGTRLTVL.

This rearrangement joins TRBV25-1 to TRBJ2-3; D ambiguous. This CDR3 region has 14 residues. The germline V and J ends were trimmed by 0 bases and 6 bases, with 10 bases remaining between them. Germline V gene data show CDR1 as MGHDK and CDR2 as SYGVNS. As DNA, the CDR3 is TGTGCCAGCAGTGAATATCGGGTTGCCGATACGCAGTATTTT. It specifies CASSEYRVADTQYF.

The chain has TRBV28 and TRBJ2-7, with 12 nucleotides matching TRBD2. Germline CDR1 MDHEN, CDR2 SYDVKM. The CDR3 is 14 amino acids. V lost 5 bases, J lost 4 bases, and 3 bases stayed unmatched. In DNA, the CDR3 is TGTGCCAGCAGTCCCGGACTAGCGGGGTACGAGCAGTACTTC. Its translation: CASSPGLAGYEQYF.

The V and J genes are TRBV4-1 and TRBJ1-5; D is possibly TRBD1 (5 bases). Trimming shortened V by 1 base and J by 9 bases, and 10 bases separated the two germline ends. Germline-derived CDR1 and CDR2 are MGHRA and YSYEKL. CDR3 size: 13 residues. The CDR3 reads CASSQGMGGPQHF. The CDR3 bases are TGCGCCAGCAGCCAAGGGATGGGGGGGCCCCAGCATTTT.

This chain connects TRBV21-1 to TRBJ2-3; the table's D call, TRBD2, has no DNA check behind it. TRBV21-1 is shown as a pseudogene. The CDR3 length is 16 residues. The CDR3 sequence is CASSKVGLAGVDTQYF. The CDR3 nucleotides read TGTGCCAGCAGCAAAGTCGGACTAGCGGGGGTGGATACGCAGTATTTT.

CDR3 amino acids: CASGSSGGSSGNTIYF. The DNA of the CDR3 is TGTGCTAGTGGTTCGTCAGGGGGATCTTCTGGAAACACCATATATTTT. V and J are TRBV12-5 and TRBJ1-3, with 7 bases fitting TRBD1. The CDR3 is 16 amino acids. With V trimmed by 4 bases and J by 1 base, 7 bases remained unmatched. The germline V gene encodes CDR1 LGHNT and CDR2 FRNRAP.

The chain links TRBV9 to TRBJ1-4; D is perhaps TRBD1 (5 bases). In germline, CDR1 is SGDLS, CDR2 YYNGEE. Trimming shortened V by 0 bases and J by 10 bases, and 10 bases separated the two germline ends. The CDR3 is made up of 13 amino acids. The CDR3 protein is CASSVGGGGKLFF. CDR3 DNA sequence: TGTGCCAGCAGCGTAGGTGGGGGGGGAAAACTGTTTTTT. Variable domain in full (rest from reference TRBV9 and TRBJ1-4): DSGVTQTPKHLITATGQRVTLRCSPRSGDLSVYWYQQSLDQGLQFLIQYYNGEERAKGNILERFSAQQFPDLHSELNLSSLELGDSALYFCASSVGGGGKLFFGSGTQLSVL.

The chain uses TRBV30 and TRBJ2-7; D is ambiguous. The CDR3 is 13 residues long. V shed 0 bases and J shed 5 bases, with 11 bases lying between them. Germline CDR1 GTSNPN, CDR2 SVGIG (reference sequence). CDR3 residues: CAWSVFGWDEQYF. The CDR3, as DNA: TGTGCCTGGAGTGTATTCGGATGGGACGAGCAGTACTTC.

The table lists this clone with a count of one. The genes are TRBV21-1 and TRBJ1-1. TRBV21-1 is designated a pseudogene. The CDR3 sequence is 13 residues long. This CDR3 is CASSTNRQPEAFF. In DNA form, the CDR3 reads TGTGCCAGCAGCACAAATAGGCAGCCTGAAGCTTTCTTT.

The genes are TRBV6-1 and TRBJ2-1; D gene uncertain. There are 14 residues in the CDR3. From germline, CDR1 is MNHNS and CDR2 SASEGT. V was shortened by 3 bases and J by 9 bases, with 15 bases between the two germline ends. CDR3 region: CASSDPLALSEQFF. The CDR3 nucleotides read TGTGCCAGCAGTGATCCTTTAGCTTTAAGTGAGCAGTTCTTC.

CDR3: CASARGSNTEAFF. The CDR3 nucleotides are TGCGCCAGCGCAAGGGGCTCGAACACTGAAGCTTTCTTT. The chain has TRBV5-1 and TRBJ1-1, with D tentatively TRBD1 (5 bases). The V and J ends lost 7 bases and 1 base respectively, with 11 bases between them. Germline loops: CDR1 SGHRS, CDR2 YFSETQ. This CDR3 comprises 13 residues.

The rearrangement links TRBV7-9 to TRBJ2-3, with a possible D match to TRBD1 (6 bases). The CDR3 is made up of 16 amino acids. V was clipped by 5 bases and J by 3 bases, with 18 bases between them. Germline-derived CDR1 and CDR2 are SEHNR and FQNEAQ (reference sequence). CDR3 sequence (DNA): TGTGCCAGCAGCCCCCACACAGGGAAGGGGACAGATACGCAGTATTTT. Amino acids: CASSPHTGKGTDTQYF.

This chain joins TRBV28 and TRBJ2-2, with D perhaps matching TRBD1 (7 bases). CDR1 is MDHEN and CDR2 is SYDVKM in the germline V gene. The CDR3 totals 12 residues. V was cut by 5 bases and J by 7 bases, with 8 bases left in between. The CDR3 DNA sequence: TGTGCCAGCAGTCAGGGGGGCGGGGAGCTGTTTTTT. Amino acid sequence: CASSQGGGELFF.

This clone has just a few counts. The chain couples TRBV4-2 to TRBJ2-7; 7 bases are a match to TRBD2. V gave up 3 bases and J gave up 1 base; unmatched junction bases: 6. The germline V gene encodes CDR1 LGHNA and CDR2 YNFKEQ. The CDR3 runs 15 residues. The CDR3 spells CASSQTLAASYEQYF. DNA of the CDR3: TGTGCCAGCAGCCAGACTCTAGCGGCGTCCTACGAGCAGTACTTC.

The chain couples TRBV4-2 to TRBJ2-5, with 13 nucleotides matching TRBD2. The V segment lost 2 bases and the J segment 4 bases; nucleotides outside the gene matches: 7. Germline loops: CDR1 LGHNA, CDR2 YNFKEQ. The CDR3 sequence is 17 residues long. This CDR3 is CASSQPLLAGGRETQYF. CDR3 nucleotides: TGTGCCAGCAGCCAACCGTTACTAGCGGGAGGGAGAGAGACCCAGTACTTC.